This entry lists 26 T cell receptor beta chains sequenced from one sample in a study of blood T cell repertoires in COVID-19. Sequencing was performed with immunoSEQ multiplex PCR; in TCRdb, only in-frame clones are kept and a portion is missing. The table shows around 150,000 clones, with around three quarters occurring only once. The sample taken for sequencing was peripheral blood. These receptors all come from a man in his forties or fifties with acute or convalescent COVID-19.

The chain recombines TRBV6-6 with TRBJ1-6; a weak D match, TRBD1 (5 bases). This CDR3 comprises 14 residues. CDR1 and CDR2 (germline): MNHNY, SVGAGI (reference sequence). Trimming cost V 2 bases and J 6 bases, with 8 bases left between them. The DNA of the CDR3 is TGTGCCAGCAGTTACGGGGGGGGTAATTCACCCCTCCACTTT. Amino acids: CASSYGGGNSPLHF.

The CDR3 reads CASSRSARGNTIYF. The CDR3 DNA follows: TGTGCCAGCAGCCGCTCCGCGAGGGGAAACACCATATATTTT. The chain carries TRBV3-1 (or the pseudogene TRBV3-2) and TRBJ1-3; D gene uncertain. The CDR3 sequence is 14 residues long. Per germline, CDR1 LGHDT and CDR2 YNNKEL (reference sequence). V lost 4 bases to trimming and J lost 4 bases, with 11 bases between them.

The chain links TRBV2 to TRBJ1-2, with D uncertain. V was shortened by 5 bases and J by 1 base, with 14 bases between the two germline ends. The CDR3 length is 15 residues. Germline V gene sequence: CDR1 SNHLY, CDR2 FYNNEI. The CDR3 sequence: CASSIIGELNYGYTF. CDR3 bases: TGTGCCAGCAGTATAATTGGGGAGCTTAACTATGGCTACACCTTC.

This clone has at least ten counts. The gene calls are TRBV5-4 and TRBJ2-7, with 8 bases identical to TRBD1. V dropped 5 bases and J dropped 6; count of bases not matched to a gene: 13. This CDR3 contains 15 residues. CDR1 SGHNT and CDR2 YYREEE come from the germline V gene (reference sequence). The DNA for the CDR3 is TGTGCCAGCAGGACTGATACCGGACAGGGCGGCGAGCAGTACGTC. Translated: CASRTDTGQGGEQYV.

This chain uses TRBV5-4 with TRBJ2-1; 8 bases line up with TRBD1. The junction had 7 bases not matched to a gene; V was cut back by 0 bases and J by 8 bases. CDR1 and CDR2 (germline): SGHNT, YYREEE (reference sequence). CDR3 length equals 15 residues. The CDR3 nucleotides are TGTGCCAGCAGCTTGGATCCAGGGGGCGAATATGAGCAGTTCTTC. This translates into CASSLDPGGEYEQFF.

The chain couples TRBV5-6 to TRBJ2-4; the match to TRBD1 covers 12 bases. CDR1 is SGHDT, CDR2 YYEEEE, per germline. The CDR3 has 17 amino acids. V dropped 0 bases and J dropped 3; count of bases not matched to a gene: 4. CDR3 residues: CASSLVGQGAFKNIQYF. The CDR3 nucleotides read TGTGCCAGCAGCTTGGTGGGACAGGGGGCCTTCAAAAACATTCAGTACTTC.

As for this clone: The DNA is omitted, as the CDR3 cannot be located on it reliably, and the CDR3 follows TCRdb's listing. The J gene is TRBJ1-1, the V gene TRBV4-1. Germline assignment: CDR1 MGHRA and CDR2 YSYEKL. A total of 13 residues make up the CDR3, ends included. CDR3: CASSQVGLGTRFF.

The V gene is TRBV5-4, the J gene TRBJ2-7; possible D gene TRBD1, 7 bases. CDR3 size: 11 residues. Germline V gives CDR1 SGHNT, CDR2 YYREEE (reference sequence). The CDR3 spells CRTGEDYEQYV. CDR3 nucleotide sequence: TGCAGAACAGGGGAGGACTACGAGCAGTACGTC.

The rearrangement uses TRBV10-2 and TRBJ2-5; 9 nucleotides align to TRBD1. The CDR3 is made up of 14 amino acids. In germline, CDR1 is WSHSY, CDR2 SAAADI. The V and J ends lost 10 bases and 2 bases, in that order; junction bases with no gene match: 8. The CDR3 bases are TGCGCCACTAAAGGACAGGGGAGGCAAGAGACCCAGTACTTC. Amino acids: CATKGQGRQETQYF.

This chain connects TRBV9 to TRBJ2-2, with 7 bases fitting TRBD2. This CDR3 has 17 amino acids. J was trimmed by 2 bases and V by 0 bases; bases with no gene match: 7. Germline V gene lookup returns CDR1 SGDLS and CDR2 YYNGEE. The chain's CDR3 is CASSVAGAGANTGELFF. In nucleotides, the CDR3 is TGTGCCAGCAGCGTAGCCGGGGCGGGAGCCAACACCGGGGAGCTGTTTTTT.

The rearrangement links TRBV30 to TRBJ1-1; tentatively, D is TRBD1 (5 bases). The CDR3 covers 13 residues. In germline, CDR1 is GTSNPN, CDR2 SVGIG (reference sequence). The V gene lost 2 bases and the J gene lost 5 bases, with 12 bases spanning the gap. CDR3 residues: CAWSISGGTEAFF. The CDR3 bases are TGTGCCTGGAGTATTAGCGGGGGGACTGAAGCTTTCTTT.

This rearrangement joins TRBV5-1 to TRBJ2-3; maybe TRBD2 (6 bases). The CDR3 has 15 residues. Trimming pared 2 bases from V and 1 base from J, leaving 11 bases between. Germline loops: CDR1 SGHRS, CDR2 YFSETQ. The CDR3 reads CASSFLAAGTDTQYF. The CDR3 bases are TGCGCCAGCAGCTTCTTAGCGGCCGGCACAGATACGCAGTATTTT.

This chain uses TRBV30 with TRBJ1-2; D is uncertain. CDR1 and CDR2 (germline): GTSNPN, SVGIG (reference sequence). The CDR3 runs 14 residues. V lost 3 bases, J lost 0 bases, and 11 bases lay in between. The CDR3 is CAWSAAPANYGYTF. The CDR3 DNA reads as TGTGCCTGGAGCGCTGCACCAGCTAACTATGGCTACACCTTC.

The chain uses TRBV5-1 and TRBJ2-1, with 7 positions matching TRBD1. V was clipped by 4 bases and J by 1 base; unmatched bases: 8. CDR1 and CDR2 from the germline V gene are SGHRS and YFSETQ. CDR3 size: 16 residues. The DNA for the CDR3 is TGCGCCAGCAGCCCTAATACAGGGGATTCCTACAATGAGCAGTTCTTC. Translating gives CASSPNTGDSYNEQFF.

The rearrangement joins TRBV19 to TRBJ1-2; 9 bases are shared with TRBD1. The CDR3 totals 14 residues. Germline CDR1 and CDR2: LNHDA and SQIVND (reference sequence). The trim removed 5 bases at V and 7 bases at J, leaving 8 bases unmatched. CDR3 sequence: CASSDRDRVPGYTF. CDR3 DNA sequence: TGTGCCAGTAGTGACCGGGACAGGGTCCCTGGCTACACCTTC.

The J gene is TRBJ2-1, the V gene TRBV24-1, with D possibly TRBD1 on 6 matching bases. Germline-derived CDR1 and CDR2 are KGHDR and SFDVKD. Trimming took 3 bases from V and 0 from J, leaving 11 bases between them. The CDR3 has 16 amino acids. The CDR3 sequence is CATSDPGQSSYNEQFF. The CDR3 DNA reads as TGTGCCACCAGTGATCCCGGACAGAGCTCCTACAATGAGCAGTTCTTC.

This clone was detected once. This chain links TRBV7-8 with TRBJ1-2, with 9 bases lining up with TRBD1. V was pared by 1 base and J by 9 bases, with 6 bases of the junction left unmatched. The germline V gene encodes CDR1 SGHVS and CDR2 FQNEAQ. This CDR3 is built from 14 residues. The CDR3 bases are TGTGCCAGCAGCTTAGGGACACAGGGGGCGAGCTACACCTTC. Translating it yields CASSLGTQGASYTF.

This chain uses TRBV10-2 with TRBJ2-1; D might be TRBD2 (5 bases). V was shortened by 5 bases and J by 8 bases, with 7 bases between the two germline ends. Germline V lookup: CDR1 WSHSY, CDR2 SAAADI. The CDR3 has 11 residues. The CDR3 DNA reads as TGCGCCAGCAGTCTGAGGGATGAGCAGTTCTTC. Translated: CASSLRDEQFF.

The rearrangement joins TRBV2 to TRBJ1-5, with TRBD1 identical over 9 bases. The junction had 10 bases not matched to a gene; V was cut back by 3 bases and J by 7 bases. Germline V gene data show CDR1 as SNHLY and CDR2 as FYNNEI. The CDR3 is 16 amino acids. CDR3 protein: CASSDPGTGPKQPQHF. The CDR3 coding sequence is TGTGCCAGCAGTGACCCCGGGACAGGGCCCAAACAGCCCCAGCATTTT.

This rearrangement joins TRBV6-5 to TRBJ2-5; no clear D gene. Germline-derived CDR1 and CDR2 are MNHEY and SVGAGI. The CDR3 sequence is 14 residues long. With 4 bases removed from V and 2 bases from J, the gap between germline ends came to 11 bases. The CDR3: CASSFSESQETQYF. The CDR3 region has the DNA TGTGCCAGCAGTTTCAGCGAGAGTCAAGAGACCCAGTACTTC.

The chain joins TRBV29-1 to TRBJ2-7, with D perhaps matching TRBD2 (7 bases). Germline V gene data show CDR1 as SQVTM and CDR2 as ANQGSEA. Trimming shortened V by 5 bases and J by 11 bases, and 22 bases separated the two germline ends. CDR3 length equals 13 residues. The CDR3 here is CSVTYGSQGGEYF. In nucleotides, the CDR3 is TGCAGCGTTACCTATGGTTCACAGGGAGGGGAGTACTTC.

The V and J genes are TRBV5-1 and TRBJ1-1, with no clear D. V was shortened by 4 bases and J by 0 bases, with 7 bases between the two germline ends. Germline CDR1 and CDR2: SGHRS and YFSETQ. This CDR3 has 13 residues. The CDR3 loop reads CASSPGMNTEAFF. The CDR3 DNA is TGCGCCAGCAGCCCCGGGATGAACACTGAAGCTTTCTTT.

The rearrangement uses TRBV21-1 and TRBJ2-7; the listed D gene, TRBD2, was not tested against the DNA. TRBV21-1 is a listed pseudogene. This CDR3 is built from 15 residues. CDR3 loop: CASRPSGGPSYEQYF. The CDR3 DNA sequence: TGTGCCAGCAGACCGAGCGGGGGGCCTTCCTACGAGCAGTACTTC.

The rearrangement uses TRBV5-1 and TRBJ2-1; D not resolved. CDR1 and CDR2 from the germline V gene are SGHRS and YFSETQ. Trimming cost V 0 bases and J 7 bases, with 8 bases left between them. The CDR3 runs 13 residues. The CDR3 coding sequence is TGCGCCAGCAGCTTGGGTGCTCAGAATGAGCAGTTCTTC. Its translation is CASSLGAQNEQFF.

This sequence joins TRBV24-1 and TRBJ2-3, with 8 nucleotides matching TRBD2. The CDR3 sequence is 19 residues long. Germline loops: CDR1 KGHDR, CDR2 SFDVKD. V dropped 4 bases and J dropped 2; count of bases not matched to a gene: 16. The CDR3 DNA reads TGTGCCACCAGTGACCAAGCGAAAGAAATAGCGGGGATCACAGATACGCAGTATTTT. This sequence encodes CATSDQAKEIAGITDTQYF.

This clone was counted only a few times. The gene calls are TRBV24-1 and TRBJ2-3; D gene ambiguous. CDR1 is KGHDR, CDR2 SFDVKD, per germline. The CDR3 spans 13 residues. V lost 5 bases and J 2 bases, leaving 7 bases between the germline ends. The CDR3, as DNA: TGTGCCACCAGTGCCTACTACACAGATACGCAGTATTTT. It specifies CATSAYYTDTQYF.